The 32 T cell receptor beta chains listed next were all sequenced from one sample in a study of T cells in Graves' hyperthyroidism and ophthalmopathy (dated by TCRdb to between 2018 and 2021). Library generation was performed with multiplex PCR. The instrument was an Illumina HiSeq 2000. TCR beta CDR3 regions were amplified from RNA transcripts. The first round of RT-PCR for the TCR CDR3 was performed with the HTBI primer set and the Qiagen OneStep RT-PCR kit. The public reads were quality trimmed at Q25 with fastp and then assembled into clones with MiXCR by TCRdb, keeping productive beta chains. All rows with the same CDR3 protein become a single entry with the most common DNA and genes. Here the sample has more than 500,000 distinct CDR3 sequences; around 15% occur a single time. The ten largest clones capture approximately 13% of the sample. The sequencing sample was made of blood. These TCRs come from a woman aged 40 to 50 with Graves' hyperthyroidism.

The sample holds one count of this clonotype. The chain carries TRBV7-8 and TRBJ1-1, with D maybe TRBD1 (5 bases). Germline V gene sequence: CDR1 SGHVS, CDR2 FQNEAQ. Trimming pared 5 bases from V and 1 base from J, leaving 11 bases between. This CDR3 is built from 14 residues. In DNA, the CDR3 is TGTGCCAGCAGCAGAGGGACGGCGAACACTGAAGCTTTCTTT. Translating it yields CASSRGTANTEAFF.

V and J are TRBV29-1 and TRBJ1-3; D is ambiguous. CDR1 SQVTM and CDR2 ANQGSEA come from the germline V gene. The CDR3 is made up of 13 amino acids. V was trimmed by 6 bases and J by 4 bases, leaving 13 bases between them. Here the CDR3 reads CSVPDTWGNTIYF. As DNA, the CDR3 is TGCAGCGTCCCCGACACCTGGGGAAACACCATATATTTT.

This clonotype has a handful of counts. CDR3 region: CASSQGTDPCRMGNQPQHF. In DNA, the CDR3 is TGTGCCAGCAGCCAGGGGACAGATCCGTGTCGCATGGGCAATCAGCCCCAGCATTTT. The rearrangement links TRBV14 to TRBJ1-5; the match to TRBD1 covers 7 bases. The CDR3 extends over 19 amino acids. CDR1 and CDR2 from the germline V gene are SGHDN and FVKESK. After removal of 3 bases from V and 2 bases from J, the junction contained 16 bases not matched to a gene.

This clonotype was detected many times. The rearrangement joins TRBV28 to TRBJ1-4; maybe TRBD1 (6 bases). Germline V gives CDR1 MDHEN, CDR2 SYDVKM. Trimming removed 5 bases at V and 8 bases at J, with 12 bases between. This CDR3 spans 13 amino acids. The CDR3 coding sequence is TGTGCCAGCAGTCGGGCGGGACACGAAAAACTGTTTTTT. As protein: CASSRAGHEKLFF.

V and J are TRBV30 and TRBJ1-2; 10 positions agree with TRBD1. This CDR3 comprises 14 residues. CDR1 and CDR2 from the germline V gene are GTSNPN and SVGIG (reference sequence). J lost 6 bases, V lost 1 base, and 5 bases had no gene match. The CDR3 protein is CAWSGQGAGNGYTF. In nucleotides, the CDR3 is TGTGCCTGGAGTGGACAGGGGGCGGGGAATGGCTACACCTTC.

The rearrangement uses TRBV9 and TRBJ2-1; TRBD2 might be the D (5 bases). Between the trimmed V and J ends, which lost 0 bases and 7 bases, there was a span of 11 bases. The CDR3 totals 14 residues. Germline V gives CDR1 SGDLS, CDR2 YYNGEE. CDR3 in amino acids: CASSVGGQMNEQFF. The CDR3 DNA is TGTGCCAGCAGCGTAGGAGGGCAGATGAATGAGCAGTTCTTC. Filled out from reference TRBV9 and TRBJ2-1, the complete variable domain reads DSGVTQTPKHLITATGQRVTLRCSPRSGDLSVYWYQQSLDQGLQFLIQYYNGEERAKGNILERFSAQQFPDLHSELNLSSLELGDSALYFCASSVGGQMNEQFFGPGTRLTVL.

This clonotype was recorded many times. V is TRBV6-1 and J is TRBJ2-7; 7 nucleotides agree with TRBD1. Germline loops: CDR1 MNHNS, CDR2 SASEGT. This CDR3 spans 12 amino acids. The ends lost 6 bases at V and 3 bases at J; junction bases unmatched: 2. CDR3: CASRRQGYEQYF. The CDR3 DNA follows: TGTGCCAGCAGGAGACAGGGCTACGAGCAGTACTTC.

This clonotype showed up just a few times. The V gene is TRBV19, the J gene TRBJ1-2; no reliable D call. The germline V gene has CDR1 LNHDA and CDR2 SQIVND (reference sequence). Trimming shortened V by 5 bases and J by 2 bases, and 9 bases separated the two germline ends. This CDR3 has 13 residues. CDR3 nucleotides: TGTGCCAGTAGTGTAGGCACGAACTATGGCTACACCTTC. This encodes CASSVGTNYGYTF.

Only a few counts were recorded for this clonotype. The rearrangement uses TRBV28 and TRBJ2-7; 7 nucleotides match TRBD1. The CDR3 loop spans 12 amino acids. Germline assignment: CDR1 MDHEN and CDR2 SYDVKM. V shed 6 bases, J shed 5 bases, and the junction held 4 bases outside the gene matches. Written as DNA, the CDR3 is TGTGCCAGCAGCACAGGGGAGAACGAGCAGTACTTC. Translating gives CASSTGENEQYF.

This clonotype was counted between two and nine times. The CDR3 loop reads CSARDLSSGGTGELFF. The CDR3 nucleotides read TGCAGTGCTAGAGATCTTTCTAGCGGGGGAACCGGGGAGCTGTTTTTT. This chain uses TRBV20-1 with TRBJ2-2; 10 bases are a match to TRBD2. Germline CDR1 reads DFQATT; CDR2 reads SNEGSKA (reference sequence). With V trimmed by 0 bases and J by 5 bases, 6 bases remained unmatched. The CDR3 runs 16 residues.

This clonotype was detected a few times. V gene TRBV14 combines with J gene TRBJ2-2; a weak D match, TRBD2 (6 bases). V was trimmed by 4 bases and J by 6 bases, leaving 18 bases between them. The CDR3 runs 16 residues. CDR1 and CDR2 from the germline V gene are SGHDN and FVKESK. CDR3 bases: TGTGCCAGCAGCCCGTTCCTGGGAGGTCAAGCCGGGGAGCTGTTTTTT. Translation: CASSPFLGGQAGELFF.

A word on this clonotype: A much more abundant neighbour one base away suggests this may be a read error. The chain carries TRBV6-2 or TRBV6-3 and TRBJ2-3; either TRBD1 or TRBD2 may supply D (6 bases each). In germline, CDR1 is MNHEY, CDR2 SVGEGT. CDR3 length equals 17 residues. The V end lost 6 bases, the J end lost 2 bases, and 21 bases lay between the germline ends. CDR3 coding DNA: TGTGCCAGCAGCCCAACGGGAGACAGGAGAGACACAGATACGCAGTATTTT. Translating gives CASSPTGDRRDTDTQYF.

This clonotype was seen ten or more times. This chain connects TRBV2 to TRBJ1-1, with no clear D. Trimming shortened V by 10 bases and J by 1 base, and 10 bases separated the two germline ends. The CDR3 spans 12 residues. CDR1 and CDR2 (germline): SNHLY, FYNNEI. CDR3 protein: CATTSENTEAFF. In DNA, the CDR3 is TGTGCCACCACTAGCGAGAACACTGAAGCTTTCTTT.

This clonotype occurred a few times. The chain recombines TRBV30 with TRBJ2-7; 10 bases are shared with TRBD2. There are 15 residues in the CDR3. The germline V gene encodes CDR1 GTSNPN and CDR2 SVGIG (reference sequence). Unmatched junction bases numbered 5, after V lost 3 bases and J lost 0 bases. The CDR3 coding sequence is TGTGCCTGGAGGACTAGCGGGCGGAGCTCCTACGAGCAGTACTTC. Amino acid sequence: CAWRTSGRSSYEQYF.

This chain connects TRBV7-9 to TRBJ1-2; D perhaps matches TRBD1 (5 bases). V lost 3 bases to trimming and J lost 6 bases, with 11 bases between them. Germline V gene sequence: CDR1 SEHNR, CDR2 FQNEAQ (reference sequence). This CDR3 has 13 amino acids. This chain's CDR3 is CASSLEGENGYTF. CDR3 bases: TGTGCCAGCAGCTTGGAAGGGGAGAATGGCTACACCTTC.

J is TRBJ2-5 and V is TRBV19; possibly TRBD1 for D (6 bases). The CDR3 is made up of 14 amino acids. V was clipped by 9 bases and J by 1 base, with 15 bases between them. Germline values: CDR1 LNHDA, CDR2 SQIVND (reference sequence). In nucleotides, the CDR3 is TGTGCCAGCGCTCCCCAGGGGTCCCAAGAGACCCAGTACTTC. This translates into CASAPQGSQETQYF.

The V call is TRBV5-8, the J call TRBJ2-1; no definite D call. Trimming took off 0 bases at V and 0 bases at J, with 7 bases between the two ends. Per germline, CDR1 SGHTS and CDR2 YDEGEE. The length of the CDR3 is 15 residues. The CDR3 sequence: CASSLEGPSYNEQFF. The CDR3 DNA reads TGTGCCAGCAGCTTGGAAGGGCCCTCCTACAATGAGCAGTTCTTC.

At least ten counts were recorded for this clonotype. V is TRBV7-2 and J is TRBJ1-5; D unclear. CDR3 length: 15 amino acids. Trimming left V 3 bases short and J 0 bases short, with 9 bases between. Germline CDR1 reads SGHTA; CDR2 reads FQGNSA. Here the CDR3 DNA reads TGTGCCAGCAGCTTGGCAGGTTATAGCAATCAGCCCCAGCATTTT. This encodes CASSLAGYSNQPQHF.

This clonotype occurred many times. The chain links TRBV6-5 to TRBJ1-1, with D maybe TRBD1 (5 bases). Looked up from germline, CDR1 is MNHEY and CDR2 is SVGAGI. The CDR3 covers 13 residues. Deletions cut 2 bases from V and 6 bases from J, with 10 bases between. The CDR3 is CASSYGGKAEAFF. In DNA form, the CDR3 reads TGTGCCAGCAGTTACGGGGGAAAGGCTGAAGCTTTCTTT.

This clonotype was seen repeatedly, ten times or more. The rearrangement uses TRBV5-1 and TRBJ2-7; the match to TRBD2 covers 9 bases. V was clipped by 0 bases and J by 5 bases; unmatched bases: 9. The CDR3 has 16 amino acids. Germline CDR1 reads SGHRS; CDR2 reads YFSETQ. Here the CDR3 reads CASSLVPSGTLHEQYF. As DNA, the CDR3 is TGCGCCAGCAGCTTGGTCCCTAGCGGGACTTTACACGAGCAGTACTTC.

This clonotype was counted between two and nine times. The chain joins TRBV19 to TRBJ2-3, with 8 bases aligning to TRBD1. The CDR3 length is 15 residues. Germline CDR1 reads LNHDA; CDR2 reads SQIVND (reference sequence). The J segment lost 3 bases and the V segment lost 4 bases, leaving 6 bases of the junction unmatched. Here the CDR3 DNA reads TGTGCCAGTAGTAAGTCAGGGGGCGAGACAGATACGCAGTATTTT. Translating gives CASSKSGGETDTQYF.

This clonotype was found many times. The chain is built from TRBV24-1 and TRBJ2-1; perhaps TRBD1 as D (6 bases). The CDR3 runs to 13 residues. Trimming stripped 4 bases from V and 12 bases from J, with 15 bases between. Germline CDR1 is KGHDR and CDR2 is SFDVKD. The CDR3 loop is CATSDLTTGRQFF. CDR3 DNA: TGTGCCACCAGTGACCTGACTACAGGGAGGCAGTTCTTC.

This clonotype appeared many times. This chain connects TRBV30 to TRBJ2-7; TRBD2 aligns across 13 bases. The junction had 5 bases not matched to a gene; V was cut back by 2 bases and J by 4 bases. The CDR3 covers 15 residues. Germline CDR1 reads GTSNPN; CDR2 reads SVGIG (reference sequence). The CDR3 DNA is TGTGCCTGGAGTCGAGGACTAGCGGGGGTTTACGAGCAGTACTTC. Protein product: CAWSRGLAGVYEQYF.

J is TRBJ2-2 and V is TRBV19, with a weak D call TRBD2 (7 bases). The CDR3 is 15 amino acids. Germline-derived CDR1 and CDR2 are LNHDA and SQIVND (reference sequence). Trimming cost V 10 bases and J 0 bases, with 15 bases left between them. The CDR3 nucleotides are TGTGCCACTACGAGGGGGGGAGCGAACACCGGGGAGCTGTTTTTT. It translates to CATTRGGANTGELFF. Variable domain in full (rest from reference TRBV19 and TRBJ2-2): DGGITQSPKYLFRKEGQNVTLSCEQNLNHDAMYWYRQDPGQGLRLIYYSQIVNDFQKGDIAEGYSVSREKKESFPLTVTSAQKNPTAFYLCATTRGGANTGELFFGEGSRLTVL.

Only a few counts were recorded for this clonotype. The rearrangement uses TRBV6-1 and TRBJ2-3, with D uncertain. V lost 5 bases, J lost 0 bases, and 9 bases lay in between. CDR1 MNHNS and CDR2 SASEGT come from the germline V gene. The CDR3 is 14 amino acids. The CDR3 nucleotides read TGTGCCAGCAGTTCCCGACCGAGCACAGATACGCAGTATTTT. The encoded protein is CASSSRPSTDTQYF.

The J gene is TRBJ2-7, the V gene TRBV24-1, with D uncertain. The V gene lost 4 bases and the J gene lost 3 bases, with 18 bases spanning the gap. The CDR3 runs 16 residues. Germline values: CDR1 KGHDR, CDR2 SFDVKD. CDR3 region: CATSDRGAGSGYEQYF. CDR3 nucleotide sequence: TGTGCCACCAGTGACCGCGGAGCAGGATCGGGCTACGAGCAGTACTTC.

The table lists this clonotype with a few counts. The J gene is TRBJ1-4, the V gene TRBV2; D gene uncertain. With 6 bases removed from V and 5 bases from J, the gap between germline ends came to 13 bases. Germline values: CDR1 SNHLY, CDR2 FYNNEI. This CDR3 is 14 amino acids long. CDR3 region: CASSLVTNNEKLFF. The DNA of the CDR3 is TGTGCCAGCAGCCTGGTTACAAACAATGAAAAACTGTTTTTT.

This clonotype was counted many times. This sequence joins TRBV7-9 and TRBJ2-1; a possible D gene is TRBD2 (7 bases). Per the germline V gene, CDR1 is SEHNR and CDR2 is FQNEAQ (reference sequence). CDR3 length: 17 amino acids. V lost 3 bases to trimming and J lost 8 bases, with 23 bases between them. This CDR3 reads CASSFLGGGAERYEQFF. In DNA, the CDR3 is TGTGCCAGCAGCTTCCTTGGGGGGGGCGCGGAAAGGTATGAGCAGTTCTTC.

The CDR3 bases are TGTGCCAGTACTAAGAAGGGACACTTTAACACTGAAGCTTTCTTT. Translating it yields CASTKKGHFNTEAFF. The chain is built from TRBV19 and TRBJ1-1, with D possibly matching TRBD1 (6 bases). The germline V and J ends were trimmed by 7 bases and 2 bases, with 17 bases remaining between them. Germline V gene data show CDR1 as LNHDA and CDR2 as SQIVND (reference sequence). CDR3 length equals 15 residues.

The chain couples TRBV19 to TRBJ2-5; the match to TRBD2 covers 7 bases. Germline V gives CDR1 LNHDA, CDR2 SQIVND (reference sequence). This CDR3 is 16 amino acids long. With 5 bases clipped from V and 3 bases from J, the junction kept 12 bases outside the gene matches. CDR3 region: CASSSRREGREETQYF. CDR3 nucleotide sequence: TGTGCCAGTAGTTCACGGAGGGAGGGCCGTGAAGAGACCCAGTACTTC.

The rearrangement uses TRBV2 and TRBJ2-1; 13 bases are a match to TRBD2. CDR3 length: 14 amino acids. Germline V gene lookup returns CDR1 SNHLY and CDR2 FYNNEI. Trimming removed 8 bases from V and 6 bases from J; junction bases left unmatched: 4. The CDR3 region is CASQLAGGPNEQFF. CDR3 coding DNA: TGTGCCAGCCAACTAGCGGGAGGGCCCAATGAGCAGTTCTTC.

In its sample, this clonotype was seen many times. The V gene is TRBV5-8, the J gene TRBJ2-7; the D is unclear. The CDR3 spans 14 residues. The V and J ends lost 6 bases and 0 bases respectively, with 13 bases between them. Germline V gene data show CDR1 as SGHTS and CDR2 as YDEGEE. The DNA for the CDR3 is TGTGCCAGCATGAGAGTCCGAAGCTCCTACGAGCAGTACTTC. The encoded protein is CASMRVRSSYEQYF. The full variable domain, its missing parts supplied by reference TRBV5-8 and TRBJ2-7, is EAGVTQSPTHLIKTRGQQATLRCSPISGHTSVYWYQQALGLGLQFLLWYDEGEERNRGNFPPRFSGRQFPNYSSELNVNALELEDSALYLCASMRVRSSYEQYFGPGTRLTVT.